These 2 T cell receptor beta chains share one sample of origin, sequenced in a study of blood T cell repertoires in COVID-19. Method: immunoSEQ multiplex PCR; TCRdb's copy keeps in-frame clones and lacks some. The sample consists of about 100,000 clones, around 81% of them appearing once. The specimen sequenced was peripheral blood. The receptors were sampled from a man aged 45-65 years with active or convalescent COVID-19.

The chain recombines TRBV7-9 with TRBJ2-1; 10 bases are shared with TRBD2. The CDR3 contains 15 residues. The J segment lost 5 bases and the V segment lost 3 bases, leaving 4 bases of the junction unmatched. Looked up from germline, CDR1 is SEHNR and CDR2 is FQNEAQ (reference sequence). CDR3 DNA sequence: TGTGCCAGCAGCTTTCTCGGACTAGCGGACAATGAGCAGTTCTTC. Encoded protein: CASSFLGLADNEQFF.

This sequence joins TRBV24-1 and TRBJ2-1, with 7 nucleotides matching TRBD2. The V segment lost 6 bases and the J segment 4 bases; nucleotides outside the gene matches: 11. The CDR3 has 16 residues. CDR1 KGHDR and CDR2 SFDVKD come from the germline V gene. The CDR3, as DNA: TGTGCCACCAGTACCAGACTAGCCGGGGGTTACAATGAGCAGTTCTTC. It specifies CATSTRLAGGYNEQFF.